What follows are 12 T cell receptor beta chains derived from one specimen sequenced in a study of immune cell composition in non-small cell lung cancer listed by TCRdb under 2017. Normal lung samples came from the same patient and consisted of non-adjacent lung tissue collected as far from the tumour as possible, at a distance of at least 3 cm. Receptor amplification or capture employed the immunoSEQ multiplex PCR assay. The table was pulled from immuneACCESS by TCRdb, which kept in-frame rearrangements only. Such tables lose some clones; where checked, under half of the loss comes from unresolved V genes, and the rest has no known cause. In this sample the table shows 7,500 to 10,000 clones, about 80% of which occur a single time. Together, the top ten hold roughly 13% of the sample. The sample taken for sequencing was non-adjacent lung tissue. The source is a human donor with non-small cell lung cancer.

The rearrangement joins TRBV5-5 to TRBJ2-1; D remains unclear. The V end was cut by 4 bases, the J end by 2 bases, with 10 bases between. Germline CDR1 is SGHKS and CDR2 is YYEKEE (reference sequence). The CDR3 consists of 14 residues. The CDR3 sequence is CASSPPWAYNEQFF. CDR3 sequence (DNA): TGTGCCAGCAGCCCCCCTTGGGCCTACAATGAGCAGTTCTTC.

The chain has TRBV5-1 and TRBJ2-5, with no clear D. The CDR3 runs to 14 residues. The V end was cut by 5 bases, the J end by 1 base, with 12 bases between. CDR1 and CDR2 from the germline V gene are SGHRS and YFSETQ. The CDR3: CASRERVVQETQYF. CDR3 in DNA: TGCGCCAGCAGAGAAAGGGTAGTCCAAGAGACCCAGTACTTC.

V usage is TRBV7-9 and J usage is TRBJ2-5; tentative D call: TRBD2 (6 bases). CDR1 SEHNR and CDR2 FQNEAQ come from the germline V gene (reference sequence). The V gene lost 3 bases and the J gene lost 5 bases, with 10 bases spanning the gap. The CDR3 contains 13 residues. CDR3 coding DNA: TGTGCCAGCAGCTTGGAGGGCATGGAGACCCAGTACTTC. This codes for CASSLEGMETQYF.

This chain links TRBV6-5 with TRBJ1-2; D not certain. This CDR3 has 12 residues. V lost 5 bases and J lost 8, with 12 bases in between. Germline values: CDR1 MNHEY, CDR2 SVGAGI. This chain's CDR3 is CASSTRRSGYTF. The DNA for the CDR3 is TGTGCCAGCAGTACTCGGCGTAGCGGCTACACCTTC.

The chain employs TRBV18 and TRBJ2-5; D is unclear. V lost 3 bases to trimming and J lost 4 bases, with 12 bases between them. Germline lookup yields CDR1 KGHSH and CDR2 LQKENI. The CDR3 sequence is 14 residues long. CDR3 DNA: TGTGCCAGCTCACCCGGACGGACCCCAGAGACCCAGTACTTC. Amino acid sequence: CASSPGRTPETQYF.

The chain recombines TRBV7-2 with TRBJ2-1, with D possibly matching TRBD1 (6 bases). The CDR3 length is 17 residues. Per germline, CDR1 SGHTA and CDR2 FQGNSA. V lost 1 base, J lost 2 bases, and 15 bases lay in between. The CDR3 here is CASSLEARRGPYNEQFF. The CDR3 DNA reads TGTGCCAGCAGCTTAGAGGCCCGCAGGGGACCCTACAATGAGCAGTTCTTC.

The V and J genes are TRBV28 and TRBJ2-3; TRBD2 agrees at 10 bases. Germline V gene sequence: CDR1 MDHEN, CDR2 SYDVKM. The junction had 6 bases not matched to a gene; V was cut back by 6 bases and J by 3 bases. The CDR3 is made up of 15 amino acids. The DNA for the CDR3 is TGTGCCAGCAGCAGCCTACTAGCGGGAACAGATACGCAGTATTTT. This sequence encodes CASSSLLAGTDTQYF. Full variable domain (missing parts from reference TRBV28 and TRBJ2-3): DVKVTQSSRYLVKRTGEKVFLECVQDMDHENMFWYRQDPGLGLRLIYFSYDVKMKEKGDIPEGYSVSREKKERFSLILESASTNQTSMYLCASSSLLAGTDTQYFGPGTRLTVL.

This clone showed up just a few times. V is TRBV9 and J is TRBJ1-2; a possible D gene is TRBD1 (5 bases). CDR3 length: 17 amino acids. Trimming stripped 4 bases from V and 8 bases from J, with 27 bases between. CDR1 and CDR2 from the germline V gene are SGDLS and YYNGEE. The CDR3 DNA reads TGTGCCAGCAGCAGACGACGGACCGGGACTTTGGACGGAGGCTACACCTTC. Protein sequence: CASSRRRTGTLDGGYTF.

This chain connects TRBV28 to TRBJ1-6; D is unresolved. This CDR3 region has 17 residues. Trimming removed 3 bases from V and 6 bases from J, with 18 bases in between. Germline-derived CDR1 and CDR2 are MDHEN and SYDVKM. This chain's CDR3 is CASSFRKVGSPNSPLHF. The CDR3 nucleotides are TGTGCCAGCAGTTTTCGTAAGGTTGGTTCACCTAATTCACCCCTCCACTTT.

This clone has more than one count but fewer than ten. The rearrangement links TRBV7-2 to TRBJ1-6; no clear D gene. Germline loops: CDR1 SGHTA, CDR2 FQGNSA. Trimming took off 0 bases at V and 13 bases at J, with 10 bases between the two ends. The CDR3 spans 13 residues. CDR3 nucleotides: TGTGCCAGCAGCTTAGCGTGGACGAATCCCCTCCACTTT. Translated, it gives CASSLAWTNPLHF.

The chain employs TRBV11-3 and TRBJ2-5; maybe TRBD1 (5 bases). Germline CDR1 reads SGHNT; CDR2 reads YENEEA. CDR3 length: 15 amino acids. The ends were cut back, 0 bases at V and 2 bases at J, with 10 bases in the middle. CDR3 loop: CASSLDSQGQETQYF. CDR3 sequence (DNA): TGTGCCAGCAGCTTAGACAGTCAGGGACAAGAGACCCAGTACTTC.

As DNA, the CDR3 is TGTGCCAGCCGGGACCCGGGGTTAGCTAACTATGGCTACACCTTC. Translation gives CASRDPGLANYGYTF. The J gene is TRBJ1-2, the V gene TRBV28; perhaps TRBD1 as D (5 bases). Trimming took off 8 bases at V and 0 bases at J, with 16 bases between the two ends. The CDR3 is made up of 15 amino acids. Germline V gene lookup returns CDR1 MDHEN and CDR2 SYDVKM.